What follows is one T cell receptor beta chain and its context. The antigen remains undetermined. The read gets to within 3 residues of the CDR3 end, and the germline J gene fills in the rest. These data originate in a study of Tregs in tolerant kidney transplant recipients. Study observations and caveats: Activated donor B cell expansion appeared to reveal the most relevant donor-specific TCRbeta repertoire. The small number of patients limits these findings pending further validation.

Germline CDR1 is PRHDT and CDR2 is FYEKMQ (reference sequence). Trimming took off 0 bases at V and 4 bases at J, with 9 bases between the two ends. This CDR3 has 15 residues. After 6 days with irradiated graft donor PBMCs, CFSE-labeled recipient PBMCs were FACS-sorted. Measured with immunoSEQ multiplex PCR; TCRdb has only the in-frame clones, and not every one. With about 2,000 clones in the sample, the ten largest clones hold 5% to 6%. This specimen consisted of CD8+ T cells from blood cultured with allogeneic cells, obtained before the transplant. This sequence originates from a human patient who received a combined kidney and bone marrow transplant. The chain links TRBV13 to TRBJ2-2; D gene unclear. CDR3 bases read: TGTGCCAGCAGCTTAGGCCCGAAACTCACCGGGGAG. This sequence encodes CASSLGPKLTGE. Given in full, the CDR3 is CASSLGPKLTGELFF. The full variable domain, completed using reference TRBV13 and TRBJ2-2, is AAGVIQSPRHLIKEKRETATLKCYPIPRHDTVYWYQQGPGQDPQFLISFYEKMQSDKGSIPDRFSAQQFSDYHSELNMSSLELGDSALYFCASSLGPKLTGELFFGEGSRLTVL.